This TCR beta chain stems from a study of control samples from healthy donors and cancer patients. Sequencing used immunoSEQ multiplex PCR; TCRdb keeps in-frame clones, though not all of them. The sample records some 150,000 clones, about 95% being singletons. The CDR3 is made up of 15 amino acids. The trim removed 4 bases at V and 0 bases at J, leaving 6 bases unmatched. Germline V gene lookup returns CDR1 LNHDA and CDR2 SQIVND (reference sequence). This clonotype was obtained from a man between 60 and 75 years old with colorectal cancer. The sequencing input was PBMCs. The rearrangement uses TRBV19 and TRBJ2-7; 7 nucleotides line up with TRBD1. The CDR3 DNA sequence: TGTGCCAGTAGTACTCGACAGGGAAGCTCCTACGAGCAGTACTTC. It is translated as CASSTRQGSSYEQYF. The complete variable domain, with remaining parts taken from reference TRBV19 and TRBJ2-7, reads DGGITQSPKYLFRKEGQNVTLSCEQNLNHDAMYWYRQDPGQGLRLIYYSQIVNDFQKGDIAEGYSVSREKKESFPLTVTSAQKNPTAFYLCASSTRQGSSYEQYFGPGTRLTVT.